This entry is about one T cell receptor beta chain. Its antigen is currently unknown. The source of the sample is a study of identical twins. Points from the study as a whole: Weaker excess twin sharing was seen among beta out-of-frame sequences. Out-of-frame alpha sequences common to twins were enriched for low generation probability.

A universal primer site was incorporated via template switching, and the cDNA contained unique molecular identifiers. TCRdb recomputed calls from the 5' RACE reads with MiXCR, one row per CDR3 protein. The table shows 1.5 million to 2 million distinct CDR3 sequences, with about 32% occurring only once. The CDR3 is 15 residues long. Trimming pared 4 bases from V and 3 bases from J, leaving 14 bases between. Germline V gene lookup returns CDR1 SGHRS and CDR2 YFSETQ. The V gene is TRBV5-1, the J gene TRBJ2-1; D is perhaps TRBD2 (5 bases). The sequencing sample was made of cord blood. This sequence was found in a newborn girl in good health. The CDR3: CASSASRGFYNEQFF. The CDR3 nucleotides read TGCGCCAGCAGCGCCAGTAGAGGGTTCTACAATGAGCAGTTCTTC.